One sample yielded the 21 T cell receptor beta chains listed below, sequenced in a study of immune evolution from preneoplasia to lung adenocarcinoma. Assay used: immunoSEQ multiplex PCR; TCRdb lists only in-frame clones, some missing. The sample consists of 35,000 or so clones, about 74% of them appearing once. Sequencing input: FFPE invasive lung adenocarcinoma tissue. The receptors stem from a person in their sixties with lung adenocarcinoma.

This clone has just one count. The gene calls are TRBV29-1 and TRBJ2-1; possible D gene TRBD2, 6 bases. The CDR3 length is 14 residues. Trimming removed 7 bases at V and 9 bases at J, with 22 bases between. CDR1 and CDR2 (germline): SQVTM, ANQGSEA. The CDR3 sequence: CSARGWRELSEQFF. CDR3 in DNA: TGCAGCGCCCGAGGGTGGAGGGAGTTGAGTGAGCAGTTCTTC.

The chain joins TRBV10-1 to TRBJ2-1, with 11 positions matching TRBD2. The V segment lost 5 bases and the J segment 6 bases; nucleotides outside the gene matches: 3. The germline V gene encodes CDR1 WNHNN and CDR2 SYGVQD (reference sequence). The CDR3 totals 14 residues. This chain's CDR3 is CASSPSGRRNEQFF. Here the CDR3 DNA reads TGCGCCAGCAGTCCTAGCGGGAGGCGCAATGAGCAGTTCTTC.

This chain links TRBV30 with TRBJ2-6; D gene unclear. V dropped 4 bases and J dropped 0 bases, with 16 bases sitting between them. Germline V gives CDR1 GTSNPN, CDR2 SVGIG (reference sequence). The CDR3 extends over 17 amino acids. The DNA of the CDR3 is TGTGCCTGGAACCAACCAGGACGGTCCTCTGGGGCCAACGTCCTGACTTTC. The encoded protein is CAWNQPGRSSGANVLTF.

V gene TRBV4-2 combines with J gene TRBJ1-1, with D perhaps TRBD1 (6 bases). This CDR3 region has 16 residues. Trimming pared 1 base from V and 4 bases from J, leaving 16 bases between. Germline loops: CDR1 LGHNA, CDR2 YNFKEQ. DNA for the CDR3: TGTGCCAGCAGCCAAGTAGGGGGGGCCGGGATCACTGAAGCTTTCTTT. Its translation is CASSQVGGAGITEAFF.

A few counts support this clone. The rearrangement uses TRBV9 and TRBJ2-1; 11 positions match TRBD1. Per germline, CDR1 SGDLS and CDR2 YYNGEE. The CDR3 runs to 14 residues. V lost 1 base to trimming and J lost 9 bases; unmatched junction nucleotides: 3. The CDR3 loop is CASSVRTGGGEQFF. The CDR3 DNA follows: TGTGCCAGCAGCGTAAGGACAGGGGGCGGTGAGCAGTTCTTC.

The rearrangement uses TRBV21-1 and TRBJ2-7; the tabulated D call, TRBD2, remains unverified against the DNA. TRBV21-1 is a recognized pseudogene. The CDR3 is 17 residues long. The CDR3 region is CASSKWAWGGGPYEQYF. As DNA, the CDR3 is TGTGCCAGCAGCAAATGGGCCTGGGGGGGAGGACCCTACGAGCAGTACTTC.

For the CDR3, the DNA is TGTGCCTGGAGTGTTGGCACAGACTACGAGCAGTACTTC. It specifies CAWSVGTDYEQYF. The gene calls are TRBV30 and TRBJ2-7; D remains ambiguous. This CDR3 contains 13 residues. Trimming removed 0 bases at V and 3 bases at J, with 9 bases between. The germline V gene has CDR1 GTSNPN and CDR2 SVGIG (reference sequence).

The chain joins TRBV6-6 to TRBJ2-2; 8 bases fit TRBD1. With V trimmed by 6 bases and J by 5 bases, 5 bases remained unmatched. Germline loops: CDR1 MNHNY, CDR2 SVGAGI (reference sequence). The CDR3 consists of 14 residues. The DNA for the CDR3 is TGTGCCAGCAGGCGACAGGGGTCAACCGGGGAGCTGTTTTTT. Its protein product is CASRRQGSTGELFF.

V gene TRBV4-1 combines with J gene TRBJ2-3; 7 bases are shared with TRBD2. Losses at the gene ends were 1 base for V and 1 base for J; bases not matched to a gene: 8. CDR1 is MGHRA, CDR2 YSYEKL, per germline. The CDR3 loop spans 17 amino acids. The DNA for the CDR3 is TGCGCCAGCAGCCAAGGCGGACTAGATTATGGCACAGATACGCAGTATTTT. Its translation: CASSQGGLDYGTDTQYF.

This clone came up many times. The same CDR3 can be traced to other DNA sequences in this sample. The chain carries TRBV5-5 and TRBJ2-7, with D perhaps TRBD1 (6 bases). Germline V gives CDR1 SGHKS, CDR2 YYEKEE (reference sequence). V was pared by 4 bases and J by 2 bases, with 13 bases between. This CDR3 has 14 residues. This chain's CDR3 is CASSPNRDPYEQYF. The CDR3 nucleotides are TGTGCCAGCAGCCCTAACAGGGATCCCTACGAGCAGTACTTC.

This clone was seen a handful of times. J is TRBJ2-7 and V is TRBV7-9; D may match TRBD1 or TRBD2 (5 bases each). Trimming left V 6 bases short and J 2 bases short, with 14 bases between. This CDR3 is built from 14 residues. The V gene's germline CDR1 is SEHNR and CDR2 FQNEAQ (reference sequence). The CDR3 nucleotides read TGTGCCAGCAGTAGGGGCGAGGGAACCTACGAGCAGTACTTC. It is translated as CASSRGEGTYEQYF.

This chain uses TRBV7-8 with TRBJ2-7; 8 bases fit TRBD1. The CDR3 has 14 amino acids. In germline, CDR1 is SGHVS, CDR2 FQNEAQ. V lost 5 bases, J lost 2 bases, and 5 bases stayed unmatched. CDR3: CASSPRGLPYEQYF. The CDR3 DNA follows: TGTGCCAGCAGCCCCAGGGGGCTCCCCTACGAGCAGTACTTC.

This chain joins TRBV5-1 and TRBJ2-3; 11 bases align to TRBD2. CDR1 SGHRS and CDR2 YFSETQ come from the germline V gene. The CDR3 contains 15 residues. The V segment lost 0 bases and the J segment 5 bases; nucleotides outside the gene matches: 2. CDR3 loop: CASSLGGTSGDTQYF. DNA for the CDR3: TGCGCCAGCAGCTTGGGGGGGACTAGCGGAGATACGCAGTATTTT.

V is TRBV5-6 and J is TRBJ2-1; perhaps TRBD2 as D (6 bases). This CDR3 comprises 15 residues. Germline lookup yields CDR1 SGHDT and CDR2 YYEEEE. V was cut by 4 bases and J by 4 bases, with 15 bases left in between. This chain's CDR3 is CASSAEGSGYNEQFF. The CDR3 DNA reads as TGTGCCAGCAGCGCCGAGGGTAGCGGTTACAATGAGCAGTTCTTC.

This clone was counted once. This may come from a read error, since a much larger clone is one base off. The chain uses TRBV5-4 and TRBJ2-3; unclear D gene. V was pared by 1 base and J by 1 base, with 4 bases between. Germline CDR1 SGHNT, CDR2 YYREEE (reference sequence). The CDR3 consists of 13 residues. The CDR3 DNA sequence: TGTGCCAGCAGCTTGACAGGCACAGATACGCAGTATTTT. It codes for CASSLTGTDTQYF.

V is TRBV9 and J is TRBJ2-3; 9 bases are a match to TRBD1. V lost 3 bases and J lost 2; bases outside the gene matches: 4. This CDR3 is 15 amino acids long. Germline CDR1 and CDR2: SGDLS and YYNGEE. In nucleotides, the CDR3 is TGTGCCAGCAGCGGATACAGGGGGCACACAGATACGCAGTATTTT. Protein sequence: CASSGYRGHTDTQYF.

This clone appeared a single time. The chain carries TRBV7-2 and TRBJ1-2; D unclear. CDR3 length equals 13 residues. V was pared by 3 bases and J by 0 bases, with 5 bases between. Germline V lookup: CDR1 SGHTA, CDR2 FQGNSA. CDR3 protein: CASSLLTNYGYTF. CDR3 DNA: TGTGCCAGCAGCTTGCTCACTAACTATGGCTACACCTTC.

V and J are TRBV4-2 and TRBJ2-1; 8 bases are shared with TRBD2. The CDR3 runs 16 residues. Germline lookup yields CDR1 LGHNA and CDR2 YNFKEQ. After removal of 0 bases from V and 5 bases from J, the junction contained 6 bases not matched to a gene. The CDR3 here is CASSQEPSGRNNEQFF. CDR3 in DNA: TGTGCCAGCAGCCAAGAACCTAGCGGGCGGAACAATGAGCAGTTCTTC.

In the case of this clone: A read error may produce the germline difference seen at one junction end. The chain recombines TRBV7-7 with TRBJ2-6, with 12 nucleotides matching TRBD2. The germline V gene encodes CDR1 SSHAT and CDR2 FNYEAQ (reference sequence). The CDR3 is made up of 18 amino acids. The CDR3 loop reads CASSPRLAGDSGANVLTF. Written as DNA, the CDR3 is TGTGCTAGCAGCCCCCGACTAGCGGGAGACTCTGGGGCCAACGTCCTGACTTTC.

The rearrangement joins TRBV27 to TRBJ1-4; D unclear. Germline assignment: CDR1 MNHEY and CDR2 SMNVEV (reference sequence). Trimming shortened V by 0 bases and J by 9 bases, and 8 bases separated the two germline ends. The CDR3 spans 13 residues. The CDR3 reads CASSLSGSQKLFF. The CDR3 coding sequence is TGTGCCAGCAGTTTATCTGGCAGCCAAAAACTGTTTTTT.

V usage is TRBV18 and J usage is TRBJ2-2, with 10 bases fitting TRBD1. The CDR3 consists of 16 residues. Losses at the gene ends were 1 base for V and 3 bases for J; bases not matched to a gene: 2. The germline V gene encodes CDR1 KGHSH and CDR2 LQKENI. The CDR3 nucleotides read TGTGCCAGCTCACCACTGACAGGGGGCGACACCGGGGAGCTGTTTTTT. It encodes CASSPLTGGDTGELFF.